The 31 T cell receptor beta chains listed next were all sequenced from one sample in a study of blood T cell repertoires in COVID-19. Data came from immunoSEQ multiplex PCR; TCRdb stores just in-frame clones and leaves some out. The data show 45,000 to 60,000 clones, roughly 84% seen once. Sequencing was done on a sample of peripheral blood. The receptors shown here come from a man older than 75 with COVID-19, enrolled during active disease.

A few counts support this clone. This rearrangement joins TRBV18 to TRBJ2-5; D may be TRBD2 (6 bases). CDR3 length equals 13 residues. The germline CDR1 and CDR2 sequences are KGHSH and LQKENI. Trimming took off 6 bases at V and 0 bases at J, with 8 bases between the two ends. The CDR3 spells CASSGEDQETQYF. The DNA for the CDR3 is TGTGCCAGCTCCGGGGAGGACCAAGAGACCCAGTACTTC.

The chain combines TRBV4-3 with TRBJ1-1; 10 positions match TRBD1. CDR1 LGHNA and CDR2 YSLEER come from the germline V gene. V dropped 1 base and J dropped 4; count of bases not matched to a gene: 3. This CDR3 comprises 15 residues. CDR3 residues: CASSQGRDRGTEAFF. In DNA form, the CDR3 reads TGCGCCAGCAGCCAAGGTAGGGACAGGGGCACTGAAGCTTTCTTT.

The chain carries TRBV6-2 or TRBV6-3 and TRBJ2-1; D is perhaps TRBD1 (6 bases). With 0 bases removed from V and 8 bases from J, the gap between germline ends came to 17 bases. The length of the CDR3 is 16 residues. Looked up from germline, CDR1 is MNHEY and CDR2 is SVGEGT. DNA of the CDR3: TGTGCCAGCAGTTACTCCCCAGGGGTTTCATGGGATGAGCAGTTCTTC. It is translated as CASSYSPGVSWDEQFF.

V gene TRBV21-1 combines with J gene TRBJ2-1; TRBD2 reflects the table's D call only, with no check against the DNA. TRBV21-1 is termed a pseudogene. This CDR3 has 17 residues. CDR3 coding DNA: TGTGCCAGCAGCCCCGAGAGTAGCGTTCTCGCCTACAATGAGCAGTTCTTC. The encoded protein is CASSPESSVLAYNEQFF.

The V call is TRBV10-3, the J call TRBJ1-2; TRBD1 agrees at 7 bases. The V segment lost 0 bases and the J segment 5 bases; nucleotides outside the gene matches: 12. The CDR3 extends over 17 amino acids. Germline values: CDR1 ENHRY, CDR2 SYGVKD. CDR3: CAISESVNRGGQYGYTF. In DNA, the CDR3 is TGTGCCATCAGTGAGTCGGTAAACAGGGGAGGTCAATATGGCTACACCTTC.

This sequence joins TRBV24-1 and TRBJ2-6; a weak D match, TRBD1 (5 bases). CDR1 and CDR2 (germline): KGHDR, SFDVKD. The CDR3 covers 13 residues. V gave up 11 bases and J gave up 0 bases, with 7 bases separating them. CDR3 region: CAIDSSGANVLTF. As DNA, the CDR3 is TGTGCCATCGACAGCTCTGGGGCCAACGTCCTGACTTTC.

The chain joins TRBV27 to TRBJ1-1; 9 nucleotides agree with TRBD1. CDR3 length: 16 amino acids. V trimming: 5 bases; J trimming: 7 bases; junction bases outside the gene matches: 14. Looked up from germline, CDR1 is MNHEY and CDR2 is SMNVEV (reference sequence). Here the CDR3 reads CASSPPPDRGLNEAFF. The DNA of the CDR3 is TGTGCCAGCAGTCCGCCCCCGGACAGGGGCTTGAATGAAGCTTTCTTT.

The chain employs TRBV6-6 and TRBJ1-4; D is unresolved. CDR1 is MNHNY and CDR2 is SVGAGI in the germline V gene (reference sequence). Trimming removed 2 bases at V and 2 bases at J, with 9 bases between. The CDR3 spans 15 residues. The CDR3 region has the DNA TGTGCCAGCAGTTACCCCCCAGATACTAATGAAAAACTGTTTTTT. Residues: CASSYPPDTNEKLFF.

The chain carries TRBV5-1 and TRBJ2-5; 10 bases are a match to TRBD2. This CDR3 comprises 17 residues. Losses at the gene ends were 4 bases for V and 5 bases for J; bases not matched to a gene: 14. Germline CDR1 reads SGHRS; CDR2 reads YFSETQ. The CDR3 loop is CASSPSGLAYAGETQYF. CDR3 bases: TGCGCCAGCAGCCCCTCGGGACTAGCGTATGCAGGGGAGACCCAGTACTTC.

This rearrangement joins TRBV5-8 to TRBJ2-1; 13 bases fit TRBD2. The V gene end was trimmed by 1 base and the J gene end by 7 bases; junction bases not matched to a gene: 2. Germline V gives CDR1 SGHTS, CDR2 YDEGEE. The CDR3 length is 15 residues. CDR3 sequence (DNA): TGTGCCAGCAGCTTGAGACTAGCGGGGGGAAATGAGCAGTTCTTC. This translates into CASSLRLAGGNEQFF.

The rearrangement uses TRBV14 and TRBJ1-5; 8 positions match TRBD1. The germline V gene encodes CDR1 SGHDN and CDR2 FVKESK. After removal of 2 bases from V and 7 bases from J, the junction contained 1 base not matched to a gene. There are 13 residues in the CDR3. The CDR3 DNA follows: TGTGCCAGCAGCCAATACAGGGGGCAGCCCCAGCATTTT. Translated, it gives CASSQYRGQPQHF. Together with reference TRBV14 and TRBJ1-5, the CDR3 gives the full variable domain: EAGVTQFPSHSVIEKGQTVTLRCDPISGHDNLYWYRRVMGKEIKFLLHFVKESKQDESGMPNNRFLAERTGGTYSTLKVQPAELEDSGVYFCASSQYRGQPQHFGDGTRLSIL.

A single count supports this clone. The J gene is TRBJ1-1, the V gene TRBV12-3 or TRBV12-4, with TRBD1 matching 9 bases. J was trimmed by 6 bases and V by 6 bases; bases with no gene match: 2. The CDR3 runs to 12 residues. The CDR3 loop is CASSRDRAEAFF. The DNA for the CDR3 is TGTGCCAGCAGCCGGGACAGGGCTGAAGCTTTCTTT.

The chain recombines TRBV27 with TRBJ1-2; tentatively, D is TRBD1 (5 bases). Trimming shortened V by 4 bases and J by 0 bases, and 18 bases separated the two germline ends. The CDR3 runs to 17 residues. Germline lookup yields CDR1 MNHEY and CDR2 SMNVEV (reference sequence). CDR3 in DNA: TGTGCCAGCAGTTCGGGGATCGGGGGGACCTCTAACTATGGCTACACCTTC. Its protein product is CASSSGIGGTSNYGYTF.

The chain links TRBV30 to TRBJ1-3, with D possibly matching TRBD1 (5 bases). Deletions cut 8 bases from V and 4 bases from J, with 15 bases between. The CDR3 covers 13 residues. The germline V gene encodes CDR1 GTSNPN and CDR2 SVGIG (reference sequence). The CDR3 nucleotides are TGTGCCCTCGCCCGGGGGGTCGGAAACACCATATATTTT. This sequence encodes CALARGVGNTIYF.

CDR3 amino acids: CASSQPWRDQETQYF. CDR3 DNA: TGCGCCAGCAGCCAACCCTGGAGGGACCAAGAGACCCAGTACTTC. This rearrangement joins TRBV5-1 to TRBJ2-5, with TRBD2 as a possible D gene (6 bases). This CDR3 is built from 15 residues. CDR1 and CDR2 (germline): SGHRS, YFSETQ. The V gene lost 4 bases and the J gene lost 0 bases, with 13 bases spanning the gap.

V gene TRBV6-4 combines with J gene TRBJ2-7, with D perhaps TRBD2 (6 bases). The length of the CDR3 is 10 residues. V was cut by 9 bases and J by 3 bases, with 6 bases left in between. Germline CDR1 is MRHNA and CDR2 is SNTAGT. The CDR3 DNA sequence: TGTGCCAGGCGGGGCTACGAGCAGTACTTC. Translation: CARRGYEQYF.

This clone was seen only once. This chain connects TRBV6-4 to TRBJ1-2; the D gene is possibly TRBD1 (5 bases). The ends were cut back, 6 bases at V and 8 bases at J, with 25 bases in the middle. The CDR3 consists of 16 residues. Germline CDR1 and CDR2: MRHNA and SNTAGT. CDR3 nucleotide sequence: TGTGCCAGCAGCGAAAATATGGGACTAACTGTGGGGGGCTACACCTTC. The encoded protein is CASSENMGLTVGGYTF.

The sample holds a few counts of this clone. This chain connects TRBV6-6 to TRBJ1-6, with 7 bases aligning to TRBD1. The CDR3 length is 16 residues. The germline gives CDR1 MNHNY, CDR2 SVGAGI (reference sequence). The V segment lost 5 bases and the J segment 6 bases; nucleotides outside the gene matches: 10. The DNA of the CDR3 is TGTGCCAGCAGTCAAGACAGGGTATACCTTAATTCACCCCTCCACTTT. This codes for CASSQDRVYLNSPLHF.

The V call is TRBV5-1, the J call TRBJ1-6, with D perhaps TRBD1 (6 bases). Germline values: CDR1 SGHRS, CDR2 YFSETQ. The CDR3 consists of 18 residues. V was pared by 4 bases and J by 3 bases, with 20 bases between. The CDR3: CASSQRGGRADYNSPLHF. CDR3 nucleotides: TGCGCCAGCAGCCAGAGGGGGGGCAGGGCCGACTATAATTCACCCCTCCACTTT.

DNA for the CDR3: TGTGCCAGCAGTTTCGGACAGGGGGCTGCCGTCTATGGCTACACCTTC. Protein: CASSFGQGAAVYGYTF. J is TRBJ1-2 and V is TRBV28; 11 positions agree with TRBD1. The trim removed 3 bases at V and 4 bases at J, leaving 7 bases unmatched. The CDR3 extends over 16 amino acids. Germline assignment: CDR1 MDHEN and CDR2 SYDVKM.

J is TRBJ2-1 and V is TRBV3-1 (or the pseudogene TRBV3-2); 7 bases fit TRBD2. After removal of 1 base from V and 4 bases from J, the junction contained 7 bases not matched to a gene. This CDR3 is 16 amino acids long. The germline gives CDR1 LGHDT, CDR2 YNNKEL (reference sequence). The CDR3 loop is CASSQVGGGGYNEQFF. The CDR3 coding sequence is TGTGCCAGCAGCCAAGTTGGTGGCGGGGGATACAATGAGCAGTTCTTC.

This clone occurred once. The chain uses TRBV11-3 and TRBJ2-5; 14 bases map to TRBD2. Germline V CDR1 and CDR2: SGHNT, YENEEA. V lost 4 bases, J lost 2 bases, and 3 bases stayed unmatched. The CDR3 is 16 residues long. CDR3 nucleotide sequence: TGTGCCAGCAGCTCGCGACTAGCGGGGGGGCAAGAGACCCAGTACTTC. It encodes CASSSRLAGGQETQYF.

Here the CDR3 DNA reads TGTGCCAGCAGTTACTTAAACAGGGTCCCTGGGGAGCTGTTTTTT. Translated: CASSYLNRVPGELFF. The rearrangement uses TRBV6-5 and TRBJ2-2; D might be TRBD1 (6 bases). The V end was cut by 1 base, the J end by 8 bases, with 14 bases between. Germline V lookup: CDR1 MNHEY, CDR2 SVGAGI. The CDR3 runs to 15 residues.

In this sample, this clone turned up once. The chain uses TRBV7-9 and TRBJ1-1, with 9 nucleotides matching TRBD1. Germline CDR1 reads SEHNR; CDR2 reads FQNEAQ (reference sequence). Unmatched junction bases numbered 9, after V lost 9 bases and J lost 4 bases. The CDR3 has 14 residues. The CDR3, as DNA: TGTGCCAGTGGAGGAGGGACAGGGCGCACTGAAGCTTTCTTT. Translating gives CASGGGTGRTEAFF. The entire variable domain, with the rest obtained from reference TRBV7-9 and TRBJ1-1, is as follows: DTGVSQNPRHKITKRGQNVTFRCDPISEHNRLYWYRQTLGQGPEFLTYFQNEAQLEKSRLLSDRFSAERPKGSFSTLEIQRTEQGDSAMYLCASGGGTGRTEAFFGQGTRLTVV.

This chain uses TRBV14 with TRBJ1-6; a weak D match, TRBD1 (6 bases). The CDR3 contains 18 residues. V gave up 3 bases and J gave up 7 bases, with 22 bases separating them. CDR1 SGHDN and CDR2 FVKESK come from the germline V gene. The CDR3 reads CASSHRKDSRSGNSPLHF. CDR3 coding DNA: TGTGCCAGCAGCCATCGCAAGGACAGTCGGTCAGGGAATTCACCCCTCCACTTT. The full variable domain, with the rest looked up from reference TRBV14 and TRBJ1-6, is EAGVTQFPSHSVIEKGQTVTLRCDPISGHDNLYWYRRVMGKEIKFLLHFVKESKQDESGMPNNRFLAERTGGTYSTLKVQPAELEDSGVYFCASSHRKDSRSGNSPLHFGNGTRLTVT.

V usage is TRBV4-3 and J usage is TRBJ1-6, with a possible D match to TRBD1 (6 bases). Germline V gives CDR1 LGHNA, CDR2 YSLEER. V gave up 8 bases and J gave up 7 bases, with 15 bases separating them. The CDR3 spans 14 residues. The CDR3 is CASGYRVGNSPLHF. The CDR3 DNA reads TGCGCCAGCGGATACAGGGTGGGAAATTCACCCCTCCACTTT.

This clone was recorded once. The chain recombines TRBV4-3 with TRBJ1-5; no reliable D call. Trimming removed 3 bases from V and 0 bases from J, with 9 bases in between. The CDR3 totals 15 residues. Looked up from germline, CDR1 is LGHNA and CDR2 is YSLEER. Here the CDR3 reads CASSQARNSNQPQHF. The CDR3 DNA follows: TGCGCCAGCAGCCAGGCCCGTAATAGCAATCAGCCCCAGCATTTT.

J is TRBJ1-6 and V is TRBV19; tentative D call: TRBD1 (6 bases). Germline V gives CDR1 LNHDA, CDR2 SQIVND (reference sequence). The length of the CDR3 is 15 residues. The V gene lost 8 bases and the J gene lost 7 bases, with 18 bases spanning the gap. CDR3 loop: CASRIQGNSNSPLHF. The CDR3, as DNA: TGTGCCAGTCGGATACAGGGAAATTCGAATTCACCCCTCCACTTT.

This clone was counted many times. The chain links TRBV5-1 to TRBJ2-5; 8 bases fit TRBD2. The CDR3 has 17 amino acids. CDR1 and CDR2 (germline): SGHRS, YFSETQ. The junction had 17 bases not matched to a gene; V was cut back by 5 bases and J by 5 bases. The CDR3 protein is CASSFSPGAGGLETQYF. For the CDR3, the DNA is TGCGCCAGCAGTTTCTCGCCGGGGGCGGGGGGCCTTGAGACCCAGTACTTC. Combining the CDR3 with reference TRBV5-1 and TRBJ2-5 gives the whole variable domain KAGVTQTPRYLIKTRGQQVTLSCSPISGHRSVSWYQQTPGQGLQFLFEYFSETQRNKGNFPGRFSGRQFSNSRSEMNVSTLELGDSALYLCASSFSPGAGGLETQYFGPGTRLLVL.

The chain couples TRBV7-8 to TRBJ2-1, with D maybe TRBD2 (7 bases). The CDR3 runs to 17 residues. Germline V gene data show CDR1 as SGHVS and CDR2 as FQNEAQ. Trimming removed 5 bases from V and 7 bases from J, with 24 bases in between. The CDR3 protein is CASSPIGGRAGGNEQFF. CDR3 bases: TGTGCCAGCAGCCCTATAGGGGGGAGGGCAGGAGGGAATGAGCAGTTCTTC.

The gene calls are TRBV30 and TRBJ1-4; D is possibly TRBD1 (6 bases). This CDR3 region has 16 residues. V dropped 1 base and J dropped 6 bases, with 18 bases sitting between them. CDR1 and CDR2 (germline): GTSNPN, SVGIG (reference sequence). In DNA form, the CDR3 reads TGTGCCTGGAGTGAATGGGATTTAGGGGGTGATGAAAAACTGTTTTTT. It specifies CAWSEWDLGGDEKLFF.